The source of this TCR beta chain is a study of T cells in Graves' hyperthyroidism and ophthalmopathy. The CDR3 is 13 amino acids. V shed 2 bases and J shed 9 bases, with 8 bases lying between them. Germline CDR1 reads MNHEY; CDR2 reads SVGAGI. This clonotype was counted between two and nine times. The TCR beta CDR3 regions underwent amplification using RNA transcripts as the source. The study used the HTBI primer set for a first-round RT-PCR of the TCR CDR3. Each CDR3 protein gets one entry after TCRdb re-called the multiplex PCR reads with MiXCR. Seen here are roughly 740,000 distinct CDR3 sequences, about 15% observed once, and the top ten hold under 10%. PBMCs were collected from a roughly 9.7 ml volume of fresh peripheral blood.

Sequencing input: blood. J is TRBJ1-6 and V is TRBV6-5, with D tentatively TRBD1 (5 bases). The clonotype was recovered from a man aged 18 to 30 with Graves' hyperthyroidism. The CDR3 sequence is CASSYDSLSPLHF. In nucleotides, the CDR3 is TGTGCCAGCAGTTACGACAGTCTTTCACCCCTCCACTTT.